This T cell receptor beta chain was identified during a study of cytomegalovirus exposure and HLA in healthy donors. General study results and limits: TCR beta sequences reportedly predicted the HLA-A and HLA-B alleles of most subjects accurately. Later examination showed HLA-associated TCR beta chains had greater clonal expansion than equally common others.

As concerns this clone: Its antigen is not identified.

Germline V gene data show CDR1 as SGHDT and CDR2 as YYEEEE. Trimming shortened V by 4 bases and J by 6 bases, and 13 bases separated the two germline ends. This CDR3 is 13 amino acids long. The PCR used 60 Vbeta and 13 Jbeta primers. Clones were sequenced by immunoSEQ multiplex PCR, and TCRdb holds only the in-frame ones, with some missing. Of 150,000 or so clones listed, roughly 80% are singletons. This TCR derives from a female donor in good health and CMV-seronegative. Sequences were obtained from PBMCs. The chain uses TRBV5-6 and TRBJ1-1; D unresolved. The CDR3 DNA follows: TGTGCCAGCAGCGCGGGGAGCGGTCCTGAAGCTTTCTTT. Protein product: CASSAGSGPEAFF. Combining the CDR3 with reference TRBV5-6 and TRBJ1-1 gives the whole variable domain DAGVTQSPTHLIKTRGQQVTLRCSPKSGHDTVSWYQQALGQGPQFIFQYYEEEERQRGNFPDRFSGHQFPNYSSELNVNALLLGDSALYLCASSAGSGPEAFFGQGTRLTVV.